The 3 T cell receptor beta chains given below trace back to one sample, sequenced in a study of OX40 agonist ivuxolimab in advanced cancers. The method was immunoSEQ multiplex PCR; TCRdb's version includes in-frame clones alone and lacks a portion of them. The sample records approximately 35,000 clones, under 85% being singletons. The sequencing here drew on CD4+ or CD8+ T cells sorted from blood, taken in a trial of the OX40 agonist ivuxolimab. The receptors derive from an adult with an advanced solid tumor such as melanoma, head and neck, liver or kidney cancer.

The CDR3 reads CASSVTGVYEQYF. Here the CDR3 DNA reads TGCGCCAGCAGCGTGACCGGAGTCTACGAGCAGTACTTC. The chain employs TRBV5-1 and TRBJ2-5; no firm D call. The DNA end favors TRBJ2-7, so the J call may be wrong. The CDR3 contains 13 residues. CDR1 and CDR2 from the germline V gene are SGHRS and YFSETQ.

In its sample, this clone was seen a few times. This chain joins TRBV30 and TRBJ1-4; 8 nucleotides match TRBD1. Germline V CDR1 and CDR2: GTSNPN, SVGIG (reference sequence). The CDR3 runs to 12 residues. V dropped 3 bases and J dropped 8; count of bases not matched to a gene: 2. The CDR3 protein is CAWRTGGEKLFF. The DNA of the CDR3 is TGTGCCTGGAGAACAGGGGGAGAAAAACTGTTTTTT.

The chain employs TRBV5-6 and TRBJ1-3; 7 nucleotides line up with TRBD1. The CDR3 runs to 15 residues. Germline V gene sequence: CDR1 SGHDT, CDR2 YYEEEE. The trim removed 4 bases at V and 4 bases at J, leaving 8 bases unmatched. The CDR3 reads CASSAQGTVGNTIYF. The CDR3 DNA sequence: TGTGCCAGCAGCGCCCAGGGGACAGTGGGAAACACCATATATTTT.